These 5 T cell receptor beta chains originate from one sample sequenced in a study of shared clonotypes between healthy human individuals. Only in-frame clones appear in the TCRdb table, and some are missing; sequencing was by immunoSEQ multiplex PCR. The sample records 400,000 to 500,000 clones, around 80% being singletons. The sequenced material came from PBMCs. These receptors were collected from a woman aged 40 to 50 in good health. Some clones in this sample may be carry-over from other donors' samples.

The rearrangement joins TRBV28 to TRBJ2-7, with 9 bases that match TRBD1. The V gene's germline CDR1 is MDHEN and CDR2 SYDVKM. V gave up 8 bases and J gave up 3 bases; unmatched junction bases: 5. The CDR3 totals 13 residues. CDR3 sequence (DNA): TGTGCCAGCCAGGGACAGGGAAACTACGAGCAGTACTTC. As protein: CASQGQGNYEQYF.

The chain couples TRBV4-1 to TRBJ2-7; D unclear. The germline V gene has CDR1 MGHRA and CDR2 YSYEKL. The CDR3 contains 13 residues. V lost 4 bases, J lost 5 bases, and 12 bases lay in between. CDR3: CASSLQWVDEQYF. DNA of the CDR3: TGCGCCAGCAGCCTCCAGTGGGTGGACGAGCAGTACTTC.

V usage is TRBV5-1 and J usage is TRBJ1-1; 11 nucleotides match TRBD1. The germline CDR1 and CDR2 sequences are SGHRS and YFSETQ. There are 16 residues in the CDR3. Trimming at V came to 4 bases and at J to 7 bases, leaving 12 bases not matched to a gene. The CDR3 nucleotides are TGCGCCAGCAGCCCGCGTCCCGGGACAGGGGGAGGTGAAGCTTTCTTT. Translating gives CASSPRPGTGGGEAFF.

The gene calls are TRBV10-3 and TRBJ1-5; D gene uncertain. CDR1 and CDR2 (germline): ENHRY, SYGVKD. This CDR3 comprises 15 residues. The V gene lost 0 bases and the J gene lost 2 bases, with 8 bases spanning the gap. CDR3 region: CAISESVSGNQPQHF. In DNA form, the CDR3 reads TGTGCCATCAGTGAGTCAGTGAGTGGCAATCAGCCCCAGCATTTT.

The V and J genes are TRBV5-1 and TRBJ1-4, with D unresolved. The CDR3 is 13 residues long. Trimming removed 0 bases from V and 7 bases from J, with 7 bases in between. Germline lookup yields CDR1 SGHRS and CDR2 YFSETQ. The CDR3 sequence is CASSLEQPEKLFF. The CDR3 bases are TGCGCCAGCAGCTTGGAACAGCCTGAAAAACTGTTTTTT.